These T cell receptor beta chains were read from a single sample in a study of shared clonotypes between healthy human individuals. Assay used: immunoSEQ multiplex PCR; TCRdb lists only in-frame clones, some missing. The sample shows more than 400,000 clones, about 96% of them seen only once. The sample comprised naive CD4+ T cells sorted from blood. Source of these receptors: a woman in her twenties or thirties in good health. CDR3s include the opening cysteine and the closing phenylalanine or tryptophan. A D gene is named only where the DNA matches it firmly. Expanded clones are given a class, and other clones once, few, many or no size at all.

V	size	D	J	CDR3	DNA
TRBV28	.	.	TRBJ1-5	CASTIEGLSNQPQHF	TGTGCCAGCACTATTGAGGGCCTTAGCAATCAGCCCCAGCATTTT
TRBV15	.	TRBD2	TRBJ2-7	CATSLRTSGSYEQYF	TGTGCCACCAGCTTAAGGACTAGCGGCTCCTACGAGCAGTACTTC
TRBV29-1	.	TRBD1	TRBJ2-1	CSVAAGGYNEQFF	TGCAGCGTTGCGGCAGGGGGTTACAATGAGCAGTTCTTC
TRBV28	once	.	TRBJ2-3	CASIQRSTDTQYF	TGTGCCAGCATCCAGCGGAGCACAGATACGCAGTATTTT
TRBV5-1	.	TRBD2	TRBJ2-7	CASSGGLAGYEQYF	TGCGCCAGCAGCGGGGGACTAGCGGGCTACGAGCAGTACTTC
TRBV29-1	.	TRBD2	TRBJ2-7	CSGSSGTSGSYEQYF	TGCAGCGGAAGCTCCGGGACTAGCGGGAGCTACGAGCAGTACTTC
TRBV5-1	.	TRBD1	TRBJ1-1	CASSLFLDRGTEAFF	TGCGCCAGCAGCTTATTTTTAGACAGGGGGACTGAAGCTTTCTTT
TRBV10-3	.	.	TRBJ2-7	CAIMSRYEQYF	TGTGCCATCATGAGCCGCTACGAGCAGTACTTC
TRBV5-1	.	.	TRBJ2-2	CASSLEGDGELFF	TGCGCCAGCAGCTTGGAGGGGGACGGGGAGCTGTTTTTT
TRBV5-6	.	TRBD2	TRBJ2-1	CASSSSRTSFGNEQFF	TGTGCCAGCAGCTCCTCAAGGACTAGTTTCGGGAATGAGCAGTTCTTC
TRBV6-5	.	TRBD1	TRBJ1-4	CASSGQGKGEKLFF	TGTGCCAGCAGTGGACAGGGGAAAGGAGAAAAACTGTTTTTT
TRBV18	.	TRBD2	TRBJ2-1	CASSPLAGANEQFF	TGTGCCAGCTCACCCCTAGCGGGTGCGAATGAGCAGTTCTTC
TRBV28	.	.	TRBJ2-5	CASSPRLVGRETQYF	TGTGCCAGCAGCCCTCGGCTAGTGGGGCGAGAGACCCAGTACTTC
TRBV4-1	once	TRBD2	TRBJ2-1	CASSHGREGPMGQFF	TGCGCCAGCAGCCACGGGCGGGAGGGGCCTATGGGGCAGTTCTTC
TRBV5-1	.	.	TRBJ1-4	CASSLEGHKSHEKLFF	TGCGCCAGCAGCTTGGAGGGACACAAATCGCATGAAAAACTGTTTTTT
TRBV28	.	.	TRBJ1-1	CASSPYRERNTEAFF	TGTGCCAGCAGTCCGTACAGGGAGAGGAACACTGAAGCTTTCTTT
TRBV18	.	.	TRBJ2-7	CASSMAQGGEQYF	TGTGCCAGCTCAATGGCGCAGGGTGGCGAGCAGTACTTC
TRBV6-1	.	.	TRBJ1-2	CASSDGNWGGGYTF	TGTGCCAGCAGTGATGGGAACTGGGGAGGAGGCTACACCTTC
TRBV2	.	.	TRBJ2-7	CASSSRLGTYEQYF	TGTGCCAGCAGCTCCAGGCTCGGTACCTACGAGCAGTACTTC
TRBV5-4	.	.	TRBJ2-7	CASSLAGDSWYEQYF	TGTGCCAGCAGCTTGGCCGGAGACTCCTGGTACGAGCAGTACTTC
TRBV10-2	once	TRBD1	TRBJ2-7	CASRWTGSSYEQYF	TGCGCCAGCAGATGGACAGGGAGCTCCTACGAGCAGTACTTC
TRBV4-1	.	.	TRBJ2-1	CASTRGGGSTYNEQFF	TGCGCCAGCACTCGCGGGGGCGGGAGTACCTACAATGAGCAGTTCTTC
TRBV7-9	.	.	TRBJ2-1	CASSHTNYWGRESHNEQFF	TGTGCCAGCAGCCATACTAACTATTGGGGCAGGGAGTCCCACAATGAGCAGTTCTTC
TRBV28	.	.	TRBJ2-7	CASSGRTFRYEQYF	TGTGCCAGCAGTGGGAGAACCTTCCGCTACGAGCAGTACTTC
TRBV6-6	once	.	TRBJ1-1	CASSYWRQENTEAFF	TGTGCCAGCAGTTACTGGCGACAGGAGAACACTGAAGCTTTCTTT
TRBV10-3	.	TRBD1	TRBJ2-2	CAISESRGNGELFF	TGTGCCATCAGTGAGTCCAGGGGGAACGGGGAGCTGTTTTTT
TRBV5-4	.	TRBD2	TRBJ2-2	CASSPASGRVDTGELFF	TGTGCCAGCAGCCCGGCTAGCGGGAGGGTAGACACCGGGGAGCTGTTTTTT
TRBV11-2	.	.	TRBJ2-7	CASSYESYEQYF	TGTGCCAGCAGCTATGAGAGCTACGAGCAGTACTTC
TRBV28	.	TRBD1	TRBJ2-7	CASITPGQNAEQYF	TGTGCCAGCATTACGCCGGGACAGAACGCGGAGCAGTACTTC
TRBV4-1	.	.	TRBJ2-7	CASSRVLSAEQYF	TGCGCCAGCAGCCGAGTCCTAAGTGCCGAGCAGTACTTC
TRBV6-1	.	.	TRBJ2-2	CASSERMRGGLGELFF	TGTGCCAGCAGTGAAAGGATGAGGGGAGGTCTTGGGGAGCTGTTTTTT
TRBV19	.	.	TRBJ2-7	CATPSRGGYWTTYEQYF	TGTGCCACACCATCCCGGGGCGGGTACTGGACGACCTACGAGCAGTACTTC